The 15 T cell receptor beta chains in this list originate from one sample, sequenced in a study of blood T cell repertoires in COVID-19. Using immunoSEQ multiplex PCR, the repertoire was profiled, and TCRdb retains in-frame clones only, with some absent. The sample carries about 54,000 clones, 75% to 85% recorded once. The sample was peripheral blood. These receptor sequences come from a woman aged 55-75 years with acute or convalescent COVID-19.

The gene calls are TRBV3-1 (or the pseudogene TRBV3-2) and TRBJ1-1, with D hard to call. The CDR3 is made up of 13 amino acids. Per the germline V gene, CDR1 is LGHDT and CDR2 is YNNKEL (reference sequence). Trimming stripped 1 base from V and 1 base from J, with 4 bases between. The CDR3 coding sequence is TGTGCCAGCAGCCAAGTCGGGAACACTGAAGCTTTCTTT. Protein sequence: CASSQVGNTEAFF.

The genes are TRBV7-2 and TRBJ1-2; TRBD1 agrees at 7 bases. There are 15 residues in the CDR3. CDR1 and CDR2 (germline): SGHTA, FQGNSA. J was trimmed by 8 bases and V by 1 base; bases with no gene match: 10. CDR3 in amino acids: CASSLDLQGVGGYTF. In DNA, the CDR3 is TGTGCCAGCAGCTTAGACCTGCAGGGGGTGGGCGGCTACACCTTC. Looking up the rest from reference TRBV7-2 and TRBJ1-2 gives the full variable domain: GAGVSQSPSNKVTEKGKDVELRCDPISGHTALYWYRQSLGQGLEFLIYFQGNSAPDKSGLPSDRFSAERTGGSVSTLTIQRTQQEDSAVYLCASSLDLQGVGGYTFGSGTRLTVV.

V is TRBV5-1 and J is TRBJ2-7, with 10 positions matching TRBD1. Losses at the gene ends were 0 bases for V and 3 bases for J; bases not matched to a gene: 9. The CDR3 runs 17 residues. The germline CDR1 and CDR2 sequences are SGHRS and YFSETQ. The CDR3: CASSLASSTGGVYEQYF. The CDR3 DNA sequence: TGCGCCAGCAGCTTGGCGAGCTCGACAGGGGGCGTCTACGAGCAGTACTTC.

V and J are TRBV15 and TRBJ1-4; 9 bases line up with TRBD1. The CDR3 sequence is 17 residues long. Unmatched junction bases numbered 8, after V lost 3 bases and J lost 3 bases. Germline V gene lookup returns CDR1 LNHNV and CDR2 YYDKDF (reference sequence). CDR3 nucleotide sequence: TGTGCCACCAGCAGGGGAGGACAGGGGAGGGCTAATGAAAAACTGTTTTTT. This gives the protein CATSRGGQGRANEKLFF.

The rearrangement joins TRBV7-2 to TRBJ2-5, with no clear D. CDR1 is SGHTA, CDR2 FQGNSA, per germline. Trimming removed 6 bases at V and 1 base at J, with 12 bases between. This CDR3 spans 14 amino acids. CDR3 sequence: CASSNIAFQETQYF. CDR3 in DNA: TGTGCCAGCAGTAACATAGCTTTCCAAGAGACCCAGTACTTC. The complete variable domain, with remaining parts taken from reference TRBV7-2 and TRBJ2-5, reads GAGVSQSPSNKVTEKGKDVELRCDPISGHTALYWYRQSLGQGLEFLIYFQGNSAPDKSGLPSDRFSAERTGGSVSTLTIQRTQQEDSAVYLCASSNIAFQETQYFGPGTRLLVL.

J is TRBJ2-1 and V is TRBV9; possible D gene TRBD2, 6 bases. Germline lookup yields CDR1 SGDLS and CDR2 YYNGEE. The CDR3 extends over 15 amino acids. V lost 6 bases and J 4 bases, leaving 17 bases between the germline ends. The CDR3 bases are TGTGCCAGCACCCCGGAGGGCCATATTTACAATGAGCAGTTCTTC. It yields the protein CASTPEGHIYNEQFF.

This clone has only a few counts. The chain links TRBV9 to TRBJ1-6, with D possibly matching TRBD1 (5 bases). V lost 4 bases and J lost 9, with 14 bases in between. CDR3 length: 14 residues. The germline V gene has CDR1 SGDLS and CDR2 YYNGEE. This chain's CDR3 is CASSPRGEGSPLHF. As DNA, the CDR3 is TGTGCCAGCAGCCCTCGAGGGGAGGGTTCACCCCTCCACTTT.

V is TRBV6-1 and J is TRBJ1-3; D is unresolved. CDR1 MNHNS and CDR2 SASEGT come from the germline V gene. The CDR3 is 16 residues long. V was trimmed by 3 bases and J by 0 bases, leaving 12 bases between them. The CDR3 sequence: CASSESDSYSGNTIYF. CDR3 bases: TGTGCCAGCAGTGAGTCCGATAGTTACTCTGGAAACACCATATATTTT.

This clone came up once. The chain recombines TRBV7-9 with TRBJ2-7; 7 bases fit TRBD2. There are 16 residues in the CDR3. Germline V lookup: CDR1 SEHNR, CDR2 FQNEAQ (reference sequence). Germline trimming cut 3 bases from V and 5 bases from J; bases unmatched to any gene: 13. The CDR3 region is CASSFFSSGAGHEQYF. The CDR3 DNA sequence: TGTGCCAGCAGCTTTTTCTCTAGCGGAGCTGGCCACGAGCAGTACTTC.

V and J are TRBV19 and TRBJ2-7; TRBD1 might be the D (5 bases). This CDR3 has 13 amino acids. Trimming took off 1 base at V and 6 bases at J, with 10 bases between the two ends. Germline values: CDR1 LNHDA, CDR2 SQIVND (reference sequence). DNA of the CDR3: TGTGCCAGTAGTATAGCCAGGGTGGGCGAGCAGTACTTC. This sequence encodes CASSIARVGEQYF.

The chain has TRBV7-2 and TRBJ2-5; TRBD1 might be the D (6 bases). With 5 bases removed from V and 3 bases from J, the gap between germline ends came to 13 bases. Germline CDR1 reads SGHTA; CDR2 reads FQGNSA. The CDR3 has 14 amino acids. CDR3: CASSAPRDKETQYF. The CDR3 DNA reads as TGTGCCAGCAGCGCCCCCCGGGACAAAGAGACCCAGTACTTC.

The gene calls are TRBV5-5 and TRBJ1-2; D is unclear. V was trimmed by 3 bases and J by 4 bases, leaving 19 bases between them. The CDR3 is 16 residues long. CDR1 SGHKS and CDR2 YYEKEE come from the germline V gene (reference sequence). The CDR3 is CASSSLRGWEGYGYTF. The CDR3 DNA reads TGTGCCAGCAGCTCCCTAAGAGGGTGGGAAGGCTATGGCTACACCTTC. The full variable domain, rest sourced from reference TRBV5-5 and TRBJ1-2, is DAGVTQSPTHLIKTRGQQVTLRCSPISGHKSVSWYQQVLGQGPQFIFQYYEKEERGRGNFPDRFSARQFPNYSSELNVNALLLGDSALYLCASSSLRGWEGYGYTFGSGTRLTVV.

The chain uses TRBV7-2 and TRBJ2-1; TRBD2 might be the D (5 bases). Germline CDR1 and CDR2: SGHTA and FQGNSA. Trimming stripped 4 bases from V and 2 bases from J, with 15 bases between. The CDR3 is 16 amino acids. The CDR3 sequence is CASSSSRARAYNEQFF. CDR3 in DNA: TGTGCCAGCAGCTCCTCCCGGGCGCGGGCCTACAATGAGCAGTTCTTC.

CDR3 sequence: CASSGDRVGGYTF. Written as DNA, the CDR3 is TGTGCCAGCAGCGGGGACAGGGTGGGCGGCTACACCTTC. This sequence joins TRBV2 and TRBJ1-2, with 9 nucleotides matching TRBD1. The CDR3 covers 13 residues. Germline V lookup: CDR1 SNHLY, CDR2 FYNNEI. V shed 6 bases and J 8 bases; nucleotides not matched to a gene: 7.

The chain recombines TRBV28 with TRBJ2-1, with no clear D. The CDR3 length is 11 residues. Germline assignment: CDR1 MDHEN and CDR2 SYDVKM. V was shortened by 2 bases and J by 9 bases, with 5 bases between the two germline ends. The CDR3 DNA sequence: TGTGCCAGCAGTTTAAACGGTGAGCAGTTCTTC. Encoded protein: CASSLNGEQFF.